One and the same sample provided the 20 T cell receptor beta chains below, sequenced in a study of T cell repertoires in cytomegalovirus infection. TCRdb passed the reads through MiXCR, listing each CDR3 protein once. This table holds approximately 550,000 distinct CDR3 sequences, 16% found once. Sequencing used CD8+ T cells from PBMCs. These TCRs come from a human donor in good health (CMV status not recorded). Some clones in this sample may be carry-over from other donors' samples.

In its sample, this clonotype was seen many times. Mismatch with germline at one junction end may stem from a read error. The V gene is TRBV5-1, the J gene TRBJ2-7, with TRBD1 identical over 8 bases. Germline V gives CDR1 SGHRS, CDR2 YFSETQ. The CDR3 totals 13 residues. CDR3 amino acids: CASSSTGAYEQYF. Here the CDR3 DNA reads TGTGCCAGCAGTTCGACAGGGGCCTACGAGCAGTACTTC. Full variable domain (outside the CDR3, taken from reference TRBV5-1 and TRBJ2-7): KAGVTQTPRYLIKTRGQQVTLSCSPISGHRSVSWYQQTPGQGLQFLFEYFSETQRNKGNFPGRFSGRQFSNSRSEMNVSTLELGDSALYLCASSSTGAYEQYFGPGTRLTVT.

As to this clonotype: A much larger clonotype is one base distant, so this may be a read error. The chain carries TRBV29-1 and TRBJ1-2, with no clear D. Germline V CDR1 and CDR2: SQVTM, ANQGSEA. The V and J ends lost 3 bases and 13 bases respectively, with 24 bases between them. This CDR3 contains 14 residues. Here the CDR3 reads CSVDWRRSADRITF. The CDR3 DNA sequence: TGCAGCGTTGATTGGCGGAGGTCGGCAGATAGGATCACCTTC. Supplemented by reference TRBV29-1 and TRBJ1-2, the full variable domain reads SAVISQKPSRDICQRGTSLTIQCQVDSQVTMMFWYRQQPGQSLTLIATANQGSEATYESGFVIDKFPISRPNLTFSTLTVSNMSPEDSSIYLCSVDWRRSADRITFGSGTRLTVV.

This clonotype was detected a few times. CDR3 nucleotide sequence: TGTGCCAGCAGCTTAGCTTCGGGGGGTTCACCCCTCCACTTT. This gives the protein CASSLASGGSPLHF. The chain uses TRBV13 and TRBJ1-6; possibly TRBD1 for D (5 bases). The germline V and J ends were trimmed by 1 base and 9 bases, with 10 bases remaining between them. The CDR3 is 14 amino acids. Germline CDR1 PRHDT, CDR2 FYEKMQ (reference sequence).

This clonotype was counted a few times. The chain carries TRBV11-2 and TRBJ2-4; TRBD2 matches at 8 bases. Germline assignment: CDR1 SGHAT and CDR2 FQNNGV. The J segment lost 0 bases and the V segment lost 5 bases, leaving 18 bases of the junction unmatched. CDR3 length: 20 residues. CDR3 DNA sequence: TGTGCCAGCAGCAACTGGCCGGGACTAGATCAGCCTCTAGCCAAAAACATTCAGTACTTC. Translating it yields CASSNWPGLDQPLAKNIQYF.

This clonotype was detected many times. J is TRBJ2-3 and V is TRBV5-6; D ambiguous. The germline V gene has CDR1 SGHDT and CDR2 YYEEEE. V lost 0 bases and J lost 7, with 6 bases in between. The length of the CDR3 is 12 residues. In nucleotides, the CDR3 is TGTGCCAGCAGCTTGGGAGCAAATACGCAGTATTTT. It encodes CASSLGANTQYF. The full variable domain, its missing parts supplied by reference TRBV5-6 and TRBJ2-3, is DAGVTQSPTHLIKTRGQQVTLRCSPKSGHDTVSWYQQALGQGPQFIFQYYEEEERQRGNFPDRFSGHQFPNYSSELNVNALLLGDSALYLCASSLGANTQYFGPGTRLTVL.

This clonotype was seen repeatedly, ten times or more. The chain joins TRBV27 to TRBJ1-1; D is undetermined. The V gene lost 5 bases and the J gene lost 0 bases, with 13 bases spanning the gap. This CDR3 is built from 15 residues. From germline, CDR1 is MNHEY and CDR2 SMNVEV (reference sequence). CDR3 DNA: TGTGCCAGCAGTCCCCGGAGACACTTGAACACTGAAGCTTTCTTT. It translates to CASSPRRHLNTEAFF.

This clonotype was found a few times. V gene TRBV14 combines with J gene TRBJ1-2; 9 bases align to TRBD1. With V trimmed by 2 bases and J by 4 bases, 8 bases remained unmatched. This CDR3 is built from 16 residues. From germline, CDR1 is SGHDN and CDR2 FVKESK. The CDR3 region is CASSQKRQGGAYGYTF. The DNA for the CDR3 is TGTGCCAGCAGCCAAAAACGACAGGGGGGAGCCTATGGCTACACCTTC.

This clonotype showed up many times. The rearrangement uses TRBV12-5 and TRBJ1-5; 7 bases align to TRBD1. The CDR3 contains 16 residues. The J segment lost 3 bases and the V segment lost 1 base, leaving 6 bases of the junction unmatched. Germline lookup yields CDR1 LGHNT and CDR2 FRNRAP. CDR3 nucleotides: TGTGCTAGTGGTTTGGAATCAGGGGGATTCAATCAGCCCCAGCATTTT. This encodes CASGLESGGFNQPQHF.

The gene calls are TRBV20-1 and TRBJ2-7; D possibly corresponds to TRBD2 (5 bases). The V end was cut by 6 bases, the J end by 3 bases, with 18 bases between. Germline lookup yields CDR1 DFQATT and CDR2 SNEGSKA (reference sequence). This CDR3 has 14 residues. CDR3 amino acids: CSANFQADLYEQYF. DNA of the CDR3: TGCAGTGCGAACTTCCAAGCGGATCTCTACGAGCAGTACTTC.

This clonotype was seen ten or more times. The chain employs TRBV12-3 or TRBV12-4 and TRBJ2-7, with D possibly being TRBD1 (6 bases). The CDR3 sequence is 13 residues long. The V and J ends lost 9 bases and 2 bases respectively, with 14 bases between them. CDR3 residues: CASQQGQPYEQYF. In nucleotides, the CDR3 is TGTGCCAGTCAGCAGGGGCAACCCTACGAGCAGTACTTC.

This clonotype was recorded many times. The V gene is TRBV11-2, the J gene TRBJ2-5, with 12 bases fitting TRBD2. V was pared by 1 base and J by 9 bases, with 3 bases of the junction left unmatched. CDR1 and CDR2 (germline): SGHAT, FQNNGV. The CDR3 has 14 residues. The chain's CDR3 is CASSLAGLAGPQYF. CDR3 nucleotides: TGTGCCAGCAGCTTAGCAGGACTAGCGGGACCCCAGTACTTC. Drawing the rest from reference TRBV11-2 and TRBJ2-5, the complete variable domain is EAGVAQSPRYKIIEKRQSVAFWCNPISGHATLYWYQQILGQGPKLLIQFQNNGVVDDSQLPKDRFSAERLKGVDSTLKIQPAKLEDSAVYLCASSLAGLAGPQYFGPGTRLLVL.

Concerning this clonotype: It is likely a read error, because the conserved phenylalanine at the end of the CDR3 is missing. The chain joins TRBV4-2 to TRBJ2-7; 8 bases align to TRBD2. V lost 0 bases and J lost 7; bases outside the gene matches: 14. Germline loops: CDR1 LGHNA, CDR2 YNFKEQ. The CDR3 consists of 17 residues. DNA for the CDR3: TGTGCCAGCAGCCAAGAGACCACCAGCGGGAGATCGGGTGAGCAGTACTTA. Residues: CASSQETTSGRSGEQYL.

This sequence joins TRBV20-1 and TRBJ1-1, with TRBD1 as a possible D gene (5 bases). Trimming stripped 5 bases from V and 4 bases from J, with 17 bases between. The CDR3 consists of 14 residues. Germline values: CDR1 DFQATT, CDR2 SNEGSKA (reference sequence). CDR3 in amino acids: CSAVPMTAPTEAFF. CDR3 DNA sequence: TGCAGTGCTGTACCGATGACAGCACCCACTGAAGCTTTCTTT.

The V gene is TRBV5-1, the J gene TRBJ2-3; 11 bases fit TRBD2. This CDR3 has 14 amino acids. Per germline, CDR1 SGHRS and CDR2 YFSETQ. J was trimmed by 2 bases and V by 5 bases; bases with no gene match: 1. CDR3 sequence: CASRLAGDTDTQYF. CDR3 coding DNA: TGCGCCAGCAGACTAGCGGGGGACACAGATACGCAGTATTTT.

This clonotype was detected ten times or more. The CDR3 nucleotides are TGTGCCAGCAGCTTAGGGTTAACTTATCAATACGAGCAGTACTTC. This gives the protein CASSLGLTYQYEQYF. The chain carries TRBV7-2 and TRBJ2-7; the D is unclear. Germline assignment: CDR1 SGHTA and CDR2 FQGNSA. The CDR3 has 15 residues. V lost 1 base to trimming and J lost 4 bases, with 14 bases between them.

V is TRBV11-2 and J is TRBJ2-2; D may be TRBD1 (5 bases). Trimming took 4 bases from V and 7 from J, leaving 16 bases between them. The CDR3 consists of 15 residues. Germline V gene sequence: CDR1 SGHAT, CDR2 FQNNGV. CDR3 in DNA: TGTGCCAGCAGCTCAAACTCCTTAAGGGGCGGGGAGCTGTTTTTT. Protein product: CASSSNSLRGGELFF.

This clonotype was counted only a few times. This chain connects TRBV5-8 to TRBJ2-1; 9 bases match TRBD2. CDR3 length equals 15 residues. The V and J ends lost 2 bases and 2 bases, in that order; junction bases with no gene match: 2. The germline V gene has CDR1 SGHTS and CDR2 YDEGEE. The CDR3: CASSFQREAYNEQFF. Written as DNA, the CDR3 is TGTGCCAGCAGCTTCCAGCGGGAGGCCTACAATGAGCAGTTCTTC.

This clonotype was seen ten or more times. The chain carries TRBV7-2 and TRBJ2-7; the D gene could be TRBD1 or TRBD2 (5 bases each). In germline, CDR1 is SGHTA, CDR2 FQGNSA. The CDR3 extends over 14 amino acids. Between the trimmed V and J ends, which lost 3 bases and 1 base, there was a span of 10 bases. Here the CDR3 reads CASSFGTDSYEQYF. CDR3 bases: TGTGCCAGCAGCTTCGGGACGGATTCCTACGAGCAGTACTTC.

This clonotype was picked up many times. V usage is TRBV7-9 and J usage is TRBJ1-1; D is perhaps TRBD1 (5 bases). This CDR3 spans 15 amino acids. Trimming left V 4 bases short and J 8 bases short, with 20 bases between. CDR1 SEHNR and CDR2 FQNEAQ come from the germline V gene (reference sequence). The CDR3 DNA follows: TGTGCCAGCAGCTCCCCATGGGGCCCTAGATGCGAAGCTTTCTTT. Translated, it gives CASSSPWGPRCEAFF. Combining the CDR3 with reference TRBV7-9 and TRBJ1-1 gives the whole variable domain DTGVSQNPRHKITKRGQNVTFRCDPISEHNRLYWYRQTLGQGPEFLTYFQNEAQLEKSRLLSDRFSAERPKGSFSTLEIQRTEQGDSAMYLCASSSPWGPRCEAFFGQGTRLTVV.

This clonotype has a count of ten or more. This rearrangement joins TRBV12-3 or TRBV12-4 to TRBJ1-1; possible D gene TRBD1, 5 bases. Trimming took off 6 bases at V and 1 base at J, with 18 bases between the two ends. This CDR3 spans 16 amino acids. The CDR3 loop reads CASSSTKRRGNTEAFF. CDR3 in DNA: TGTGCCAGCAGCTCAACGAAAAGGAGGGGGAACACTGAAGCTTTCTTT.